One sample yielded the 21 T cell receptor beta chains listed below, sequenced in a study of identical twins. Each CDR3 protein gets one entry after TCRdb re-called the 5' RACE reads with MiXCR. The repertoire has 250,000 or so distinct CDR3 sequences, approximately 11% of them found once; the top ten carry about 4%. These data also formed part of another study, on yellow fever vaccine responses in identical twins.

The sample comprised memory (CD45RO+) T cells sorted from blood. The receptor source for this set is a woman between 18 and 29 years old in good health.

The V call is TRBV18, the J call TRBJ2-5; D could derive from TRBD1 or TRBD2 (5 bases each). The CDR3 runs to 16 residues. The germline V gene encodes CDR1 KGHSH and CDR2 LQKENI. Trimming shortened V by 2 bases and J by 7 bases, and 20 bases separated the two germline ends. Here the CDR3 reads CASSPIENTLGGTQYF. The CDR3 DNA follows: TGTGCCAGCTCACCAATCGAAAACACACTTGGGGGGACCCAGTACTTC.

This clonotype was counted a few times. This chain uses TRBV5-1 with TRBJ2-5; possible D gene TRBD2, 7 bases. This CDR3 comprises 18 residues. Between the trimmed V and J ends, which lost 3 bases and 0 bases, there was a span of 21 bases. Germline V gene lookup returns CDR1 SGHRS and CDR2 YFSETQ. This CDR3 reads CASSSKGGHYVYQETQYF. The CDR3 DNA sequence: TGCGCCAGCAGCTCTAAGGGGGGGCACTACGTATACCAAGAGACCCAGTACTTC.

This clonotype was observed at least ten times. The chain links TRBV12-3 or TRBV12-4 to TRBJ2-1; TRBD2 matches 8 bases. Germline trimming cut 3 bases from V and 8 bases from J; bases unmatched to any gene: 9. CDR3 length equals 15 residues. The CDR3 sequence is CASSFGRGVNYEQFF. The CDR3 region has the DNA TGTGCCAGCAGTTTTGGGCGGGGGGTTAACTATGAGCAGTTCTTC.

V is TRBV5-4 and J is TRBJ2-3; 12 bases are shared with TRBD2. CDR1 is SGHNT and CDR2 is YYREEE in the germline V gene (reference sequence). The CDR3 spans 14 residues. V was clipped by 4 bases and J by 7 bases; unmatched bases: 4. This chain's CDR3 is CASSAGTSGYTQYF. The CDR3 DNA reads as TGTGCCAGCAGCGCCGGGACTAGCGGGTATACGCAGTATTTT.

The chain links TRBV20-1 to TRBJ2-1; weak D call: TRBD2 (7 bases). The length of the CDR3 is 16 residues. V gave up 3 bases and J gave up 0 bases, with 15 bases separating them. Germline-derived CDR1 and CDR2 are DFQATT and SNEGSKA (reference sequence). In DNA form, the CDR3 reads TGCAGTGCTAGTGGGGGGGAGGGACACTCCTACAATGAGCAGTTCTTC. Translating gives CSASGGEGHSYNEQFF.

This clonotype was detected only a few times. J is TRBJ2-1 and V is TRBV6-1; D possibly matches TRBD1 or TRBD2 (6 bases each). V was pared by 10 bases and J by 0 bases, with 13 bases between. Germline V gives CDR1 MNHNS, CDR2 SASEGT. The CDR3 runs to 14 residues. The CDR3 protein is CATRGRDSYNEQFF. In nucleotides, the CDR3 is TGTGCCACCCGGGGGCGGGACTCCTACAATGAGCAGTTCTTC.

This clonotype was observed a handful of times. This chain uses TRBV7-9 with TRBJ2-1; TRBD1 matches 10 bases. Per germline, CDR1 SEHNR and CDR2 FQNEAQ (reference sequence). The CDR3 contains 15 residues. J was trimmed by 7 bases and V by 4 bases; bases with no gene match: 7. The CDR3: CASSSGTGVVNEQFF. The CDR3, as DNA: TGTGCCAGCAGCTCCGGGACAGGGGTGGTAAATGAGCAGTTCTTC.

The chain has TRBV24-1 and TRBJ2-3; TRBD2 matches 14 bases. Germline CDR1 and CDR2: KGHDR and SFDVKD. The CDR3 extends over 16 amino acids. V shed 10 bases and J 4 bases; nucleotides not matched to a gene: 9. The CDR3 here is CATGGTSGRGADTQYF. For the CDR3, the DNA is TGTGCCACAGGTGGGACTAGCGGGAGAGGTGCAGATACGCAGTATTTT.

This chain connects TRBV4-2 to TRBJ2-1; no definite D call. CDR1 is LGHNA, CDR2 YNFKEQ, per germline. This CDR3 contains 15 residues. V was pared by 0 bases and J by 5 bases, with 11 bases between. DNA of the CDR3: TGTGCCAGCAGCCAAGATTGGGATCAAAACAATGAGCAGTTCTTC. It encodes CASSQDWDQNNEQFF.

This chain uses TRBV4-2 with TRBJ2-1, with 11 bases aligning to TRBD2. J lost 1 base, V lost 4 bases, and 9 bases had no gene match. The germline V gene has CDR1 LGHNA and CDR2 YNFKEQ. The CDR3 extends over 18 amino acids. This CDR3 is CASSPLASGRPSYNEQFF. The CDR3 DNA sequence: TGTGCCAGCAGCCCCCTGGCTAGCGGGAGGCCTTCCTACAATGAGCAGTTCTTC.

In its sample, this clonotype was seen a few times. The chain couples TRBV28 to TRBJ1-4; a weak D match, TRBD1 (5 bases). The CDR3 consists of 15 residues. Trimming shortened V by 6 bases and J by 3 bases, and 14 bases separated the two germline ends. Germline V gene data show CDR1 as MDHEN and CDR2 as SYDVKM. In DNA, the CDR3 is TGTGCCAGCAGAAGCCTAGGGGCCGCTAATGAAAAACTGTTTTTT. Translating gives CASRSLGAANEKLFF.

This clonotype has a handful of counts. This chain uses TRBV7-9 with TRBJ2-2; tentative D call: TRBD1 (5 bases). The CDR3 has 15 amino acids. Trimming removed 4 bases at V and 0 bases at J, with 9 bases between. In germline, CDR1 is SEHNR, CDR2 FQNEAQ (reference sequence). As DNA, the CDR3 is TGTGCCAGCAGCTCCAGGGCCTCGAACACCGGGGAGCTGTTTTTT. This sequence encodes CASSSRASNTGELFF.

This clonotype came up a few times. V gene TRBV11-2 combines with J gene TRBJ2-2; TRBD2 agrees at 8 bases. J gave up 5 bases and V 5 bases, and 10 bases lay outside the gene matches. The CDR3 length is 16 residues. The germline V gene has CDR1 SGHAT and CDR2 FQNNGV. The CDR3 here is CASSPGLASNTGELFF. The CDR3 DNA reads TGTGCCAGCAGCCCAGGACTAGCCTCAAATACCGGGGAGCTGTTTTTT.

Ten or more counts support this clonotype. This rearrangement joins TRBV5-5 to TRBJ2-4, with 7 positions matching TRBD1. The CDR3 is 15 residues long. The germline V gene has CDR1 SGHKS and CDR2 YYEKEE (reference sequence). Trimming at V came to 2 bases and at J to 5 bases, leaving 7 bases not matched to a gene. CDR3 loop: CASSFTGAGENIQYF. In DNA form, the CDR3 reads TGTGCCAGCAGCTTTACAGGGGCCGGTGAAAACATTCAGTACTTC.

Only a few counts were recorded for this clonotype. The V gene is TRBV7-2, the J gene TRBJ2-7; D gene unclear. Trimming took 1 base from V and 6 from J, leaving 10 bases between them. The V gene's germline CDR1 is SGHTA and CDR2 FQGNSA. CDR3 length: 13 residues. CDR3 DNA sequence: TGTGCCAGCAGCTTAGGAGCTTATGGCGAGCAGTACTTC. This encodes CASSLGAYGEQYF.

This clonotype was recorded many times. The V and J genes are TRBV3-1 and TRBJ1-3; D possibly corresponds to TRBD1 (6 bases). The CDR3 loop spans 16 amino acids. From germline, CDR1 is LGHDT and CDR2 YNNKEL (reference sequence). V was pared by 4 bases and J by 0 bases, with 13 bases between. The DNA of the CDR3 is TGTGCCAGCAGCCTTAAGACAGGCTTCTCTGGAAACACCATATATTTT. It yields the protein CASSLKTGFSGNTIYF.

J is TRBJ2-1 and V is TRBV14; 12 bases agree with TRBD1. This CDR3 has 20 residues. CDR1 and CDR2 (germline): SGHDN, FVKESK. V dropped 0 bases and J dropped 1; count of bases not matched to a gene: 10. The CDR3 here is CASSQERDRGPFRSYNEQFF. In DNA, the CDR3 is TGTGCCAGCAGCCAAGAAAGGGACAGGGGGCCCTTTCGGTCCTACAATGAGCAGTTCTTC.

This rearrangement joins TRBV5-1 to TRBJ1-1; 7 nucleotides align to TRBD1. This CDR3 region has 15 residues. Unmatched junction bases numbered 6, after V lost 4 bases and J lost 0 bases. Germline loops: CDR1 SGHRS, CDR2 YFSETQ. The CDR3 bases are TGCGCCAGCAGCCCCTGGGACAGAATGAACACTGAAGCTTTCTTT. It specifies CASSPWDRMNTEAFF.

The chain has TRBV4-3 and TRBJ2-3; TRBD2 matches 14 bases. This CDR3 spans 18 amino acids. The V and J ends lost 4 bases and 4 bases, in that order; junction bases with no gene match: 10. The V gene's germline CDR1 is LGHNA and CDR2 YSLEER. The chain's CDR3 is CASSLTSGRALDADTQYF. The CDR3 nucleotides are TGCGCCAGCAGCCTGACTAGCGGGAGGGCCCTCGACGCAGATACGCAGTATTTT.

The table lists this clonotype with a few counts. V is TRBV7-8 and J is TRBJ2-1; 9 positions agree with TRBD2. Germline V gives CDR1 SGHVS, CDR2 FQNEAQ. The CDR3 totals 13 residues. V lost 10 bases, J lost 6 bases, and 7 bases stayed unmatched. CDR3 region: CATRLAGVNEQFF. DNA of the CDR3: TGTGCCACGAGGTTAGCGGGAGTCAATGAGCAGTTCTTC.

The V gene is TRBV5-5, the J gene TRBJ2-2; no clear D gene. Germline V lookup: CDR1 SGHKS, CDR2 YYEKEE (reference sequence). This CDR3 spans 13 amino acids. Trimming took 4 bases from V and 2 from J, leaving 6 bases between them. The DNA of the CDR3 is TGTGCCAGCAGCAACTTAAACACCGGGGAGCTGTTTTTT. Residues: CASSNLNTGELFF.